Listed below are T cell receptor beta chains from one sample, sequenced in a study of blood T cells in healthy people across ages. TCRdb fed the 5' RACE reads into MiXCR, producing one record per CDR3 protein. The data contain around 620,000 distinct CDR3 sequences, about 26% of them singletons. The sample taken for sequencing was blood. The receptors come from an older woman in good health. CDR3s include the opening cysteine and the closing phenylalanine or tryptophan. A D gene is named only where the DNA matches it firmly. Clone size is stated in some rows and not others, as once, few, many or a class when expanded.

d_gene	v_gene	j_gene	abundance	CDR3nt	CDR3aa
NA	TRBV9	TRBJ1-4	few	TGTGCCAGCAGCGTAGGCAGGCCTACAACTAATGAAAAACTGTTTTTT	CASSVGRPTTNEKLFF
NA	TRBV5-1	TRBJ2-2	few	TGCGCCAGCAGCTTACCCGGGACGGGGAACACCGGGGAGCTGTTTTTT	CASSLPGTGNTGELFF
TRBD2	TRBV12-3/TRBV12-4	TRBJ2-1	few	TGTGCCAGCAGGATTACCGGGACTAGCCCCTACAATGAGCAGTTCTTC	CASRITGTSPYNEQFF
TRBD1	TRBV4-3	TRBJ1-4	few	TGCGCCAGCAGCCACCTAGGACAGGACCCTAATGAAAAACTGTTTTTT	CASSHLGQDPNEKLFF
NA	TRBV5-5	TRBJ2-5	NA	TGTGCCAGCAGCTTGGATAGAGTACAAGAGATCCAGTACTTC	CASSLDRVQEIQYF
NA	TRBV6-6	TRBJ2-6	once	TGTGCCAGCAGCACCCGCAGGGACGACAACGTCCTGACTTTC	CASSTRRDDNVLTF
NA	TRBV7-4	TRBJ1-3	few	TGTGCCAGCAGCGTCTGGGACCTCCTCTCTGGAAACACCATATATTTT	CASSVWDLLSGNTIYF
NA	TRBV18	TRBJ1-4	NA	TGTGCCAGCTCACCACTCAATCCCGGGGCTGGTGAAAAACTGTTTTTT	CASSPLNPGAGEKLFF
NA	TRBV5-1	TRBJ2-1	NA	TGCGCCAGCAGCTTGGGGCTAAAGAGCTCCTACAATGAGCAGTTCTTC	CASSLGLKSSYNEQFF
NA	TRBV6-2/TRBV6-3	TRBJ1-1	few	TGTGCCAGCAGTTACTCGAGAGTAGAGGGAATGAGTACTGAAGCTTTCTTT	CASSYSRVEGMSTEAFF
TRBD2	TRBV28	TRBJ2-7	NA	TGTGCCAGCAGTTTAGTAGCGGGAGGGAGCGAGCAGTACTTC	CASSLVAGGSEQYF
NA	TRBV20-1	TRBJ1-4	few	TGCAGTGCTAGACGCCAGGGACGAAAGACTAATGAAAAACTGTTTTTT	CSARRQGRKTNEKLFF
NA	TRBV7-2	TRBJ1-2	few	TGTGCCAGCAGCCTCTTCGGGACATTCGATGGCTACACCTTC	CASSLFGTFDGYTF
NA	TRBV9	TRBJ2-3	few	TGTGCCAGCAGCCCAACGAGGGTTCCAGATACGCAGTATTTT	CASSPTRVPDTQYF
TRBD1	TRBV7-3	TRBJ2-1	few	TGTGCCAGCAGATTAACCGGGACAGCTTACAATGAGCAGTTCTTC	CASRLTGTAYNEQFF
TRBD1	TRBV29-1	TRBJ1-1	NA	TGCAGCGTAATGACAGGGCGGAACACTGAAGCTTTCTTT	CSVMTGRNTEAFF
NA	TRBV27	TRBJ2-1	NA	TGTGCCAGCAGTTTCCTGCAGTACAATGAGCAGTTCTTC	CASSFLQYNEQFF
NA	TRBV27	TRBJ1-3	few	TGTGCCAGCAGGGGGTGGTCTGGAAACACCATATATTTT	CASRGWSGNTIYF
NA	TRBV29-1	TRBJ2-2	NA	TGCAGCGTTAATAGCAGGGCGAACACCGGGGAGCTGTTTTTT	CSVNSRANTGELFF
NA	TRBV12-5	TRBJ2-5	NA	TGTGCTAGTGGTGCTTCCGTTTACCAAGAGACCCAGTACTTC	CASGASVYQETQYF
NA	TRBV7-2	TRBJ1-5	NA	TGTGCCAGCAGCTTTTACAGTAATAGCAATCAGCCCCAGCATTTT	CASSFYSNSNQPQHF
TRBD1	TRBV12-5	TRBJ1-4	few	TGTGCTAGTGCCTGGGGACAGGGAGTAGAAAAACTGTTTTTT	CASAWGQGVEKLFF
NA	TRBV6-1	TRBJ2-3	NA	TGTGCCAGCAGTGAACGGGGCGACACAGATACGCAGTATTTT	CASSERGDTDTQYF
TRBD2	TRBV20-1	TRBJ2-5	NA	TGCAGTGCCGGGGACTACCCAGAGACCCAGTACTTC	CSAGDYPETQYF
TRBD2	TRBV20-1	TRBJ2-3	NA	TGCAGTGCTTTTAGAGTAGCGGGGGGGCCTACGCAGTATTTT	CSAFRVAGGPTQYF
TRBD2	TRBV18	TRBJ2-1	NA	TGTGCCAGCTCACCGCGTGAACTAGCGGGGGCTGAGCAGTTCTTC	CASSPRELAGAEQFF
TRBD1	TRBV28	TRBJ2-3	NA	TGTGCCAGCAGTTTTTGGGGTAGGGGGCATAGAGATACGCAGTATTTT	CASSFWGRGHRDTQYF